Below, 28 T cell receptor beta chains from the same sample are listed, as sequenced in a study of blood T cells in healthy people across ages. The second PCR ran roughly 7 to 12 cycles with a sample-barcoded 5' primer and J-beta primers. TCRdb reprocessed the 5' RACE reads with MiXCR, giving one entry per CDR3 protein. The sample holds 700,000 to 850,000 distinct CDR3 sequences; about 55% are singletons and the top ten take around 41%. Source material: blood. These receptors were collected from an elderly man in good health.

This rearrangement joins TRBV3-1 to TRBJ1-2; possible D gene TRBD1, 6 bases. Germline V CDR1 and CDR2: LGHDT, YNNKEL (reference sequence). The length of the CDR3 is 19 residues. V was cut by 4 bases and J by 2 bases, with 26 bases left in between. As DNA, the CDR3 is TGTGCCAGCAGCCCGACCGCAAATCACTTACAGGGAAAGAACTATGGCTACACCTTC. This gives the protein CASSPTANHLQGKNYGYTF.

V is TRBV7-2 and J is TRBJ2-1, with 7 bases identical to TRBD2. The CDR3 extends over 13 amino acids. V lost 3 bases to trimming and J lost 7 bases; unmatched junction nucleotides: 3. Germline assignment: CDR1 SGHTA and CDR2 FQGNSA. The CDR3 protein is CASSLWRENEQFF. The CDR3 region has the DNA TGTGCCAGCAGCTTGTGGCGGGAGAATGAGCAGTTCTTC.

The J gene is TRBJ2-4, the V gene TRBV9; tentatively, D is TRBD1 (6 bases). The J call may be faulty, since TRBJ2-7 better matches the DNA end. This CDR3 is built from 15 residues. Germline CDR1 SGDLS, CDR2 YYNGEE. CDR3 loop: CASSDRGTVNGEQYF. In nucleotides, the CDR3 is TGTGCCAGCAGCGATAGGGGGACCGTAAATGGCGAGCAGTACTTC.

J is TRBJ2-2 and V is TRBV10-3; 9 bases are shared with TRBD2. With V trimmed by 11 bases and J by 0 bases, 16 bases remained unmatched. Germline V CDR1 and CDR2: ENHRY, SYGVKD. The CDR3 runs to 18 residues. CDR3 protein: CAGGDLSGSSANTGELFF. The CDR3 DNA reads as TGTGCCGGGGGAGACCTTAGCGGGAGCTCCGCGAACACCGGGGAGCTGTTTTTT.

This clonotype was seen a few times. V gene TRBV24-1 combines with J gene TRBJ2-5; 7 nucleotides align to TRBD2. With V trimmed by 3 bases and J by 2 bases, 5 bases remained unmatched. Germline V CDR1 and CDR2: KGHDR, SFDVKD. This CDR3 region has 15 residues. CDR3 DNA sequence: TGTGCCACCAGTGATCTTTCTAGCGGACAAGAGACCCAGTACTTC. Encoded protein: CATSDLSSGQETQYF.

V and J are TRBV6-5 and TRBJ2-4; D is unclear. The germline V gene encodes CDR1 MNHEY and CDR2 SVGAGI. This CDR3 contains 16 residues. Trimming pared 4 bases from V and 0 bases from J, leaving 13 bases between. The DNA of the CDR3 is TGTGCCAGCAGTTTCCCGGAGACGGTAGCCAAAAACATTCAGTACTTC. Translation gives CASSFPETVAKNIQYF.

The rearrangement uses TRBV24-1 and TRBJ2-6, with a weak D call TRBD1 (5 bases). The germline CDR1 and CDR2 sequences are KGHDR and SFDVKD. The ends were cut back, 5 bases at V and 2 bases at J, with 15 bases in the middle. This CDR3 region has 17 residues. As DNA, the CDR3 is TGTGCCACCAGTGCCGCAGAGGCAGGGCCTGGGGCCAACGTCCTGACTTTC. Its translation: CATSAAEAGPGANVLTF.

This clonotype has only one observation. An end of the junction does not agree with germline; a read error may underlie this. The V gene is TRBV7-2, the J gene TRBJ1-4, with D possibly TRBD1 on 6 matching bases. The CDR3 is made up of 17 amino acids. Germline V gene sequence: CDR1 SGHTA, CDR2 FQGNSA. This CDR3 is CASSLPLQGRPNEKPFF. CDR3 nucleotide sequence: TGTGCCAGCAGCCTACCACTTCAGGGGAGGCCTAATGAAAAACCGTTTTTT. The full variable domain, in which reference TRBV7-2 and TRBJ1-4 provide the parts outside the CDR3, is GAGVSQSPSNKVTEKGKDVELRCDPISGHTALYWYRQSLGQGLEFLIYFQGNSAPDKSGLPSDRFSAERTGGSVSTLTIQRTQQEDSAVYLCASSLPLQGRPNEKPFFGSGTQLSVL.

Here the CDR3 reads CASSQPGEDPYEQYF. The CDR3 DNA follows: TGCGCCAGCAGCCAACCAGGGGAAGATCCCTACGAGCAGTACTTC. The rearrangement links TRBV4-1 to TRBJ2-7, with D possibly TRBD1 on 6 matching bases. This CDR3 is built from 15 residues. Trimming removed 2 bases from V and 2 bases from J, with 13 bases in between. The germline V gene encodes CDR1 MGHRA and CDR2 YSYEKL.

This chain uses TRBV5-1 with TRBJ2-6; 7 nucleotides align to TRBD1. The germline V gene has CDR1 SGHRS and CDR2 YFSETQ. The CDR3 contains 15 residues. Trimming took 4 bases from V and 1 from J; bases not matched to a gene: 2. The CDR3 region is CASSPDRSGANVLTF. The CDR3 bases are TGCGCCAGCAGCCCGGACAGGTCTGGGGCCAACGTCCTGACTTTC.

The J gene is TRBJ2-1, the V gene TRBV29-1; D remains ambiguous. Germline values: CDR1 SQVTM, CDR2 ANQGSEA. The CDR3 is 12 amino acids. The V gene lost 3 bases and the J gene lost 9 bases, with 12 bases spanning the gap. The CDR3 bases are TGCAGCGTTGACGGGTCTTCGGGTGAGCAGTTCTTC. Protein product: CSVDGSSGEQFF.

The rearrangement uses TRBV7-3 and TRBJ2-2; D gene uncertain. This CDR3 spans 13 amino acids. CDR1 and CDR2 (germline): SGHTA, FQGTGA. Trimming pared 5 bases from V and 2 bases from J, leaving 6 bases between. CDR3 residues: CASSATNTGELFF. The CDR3 nucleotides are TGTGCCAGCAGCGCCACCAACACCGGGGAGCTGTTTTTT.

The gene calls are TRBV7-2 and TRBJ2-1, with 9 bases lining up with TRBD2. The CDR3 has 17 residues. The junction had 10 bases not matched to a gene; V was cut back by 1 base and J by 6 bases. Germline CDR1 is SGHTA and CDR2 is FQGNSA. The CDR3 coding sequence is TGTGCCAGCAGCTTAGTGGCGGGAGGGCTGTCTCGCAATGAGCAGTTCTTC. This gives the protein CASSLVAGGLSRNEQFF.

J is TRBJ2-7 and V is TRBV10-3, with D tentatively TRBD1 or TRBD2 (5 bases each). This CDR3 has 15 residues. CDR1 and CDR2 (germline): ENHRY, SYGVKD. V was cut by 3 bases and J by 7 bases, with 19 bases left in between. The DNA of the CDR3 is TGTGCCATCAGTGAAGGATGGGACCCCCCCGGGGAGCAGTACTTC. Protein: CAISEGWDPPGEQYF.

This sequence joins TRBV20-1 and TRBJ2-7, with unresolved D. Trimming cost V 0 bases and J 0 bases, with 12 bases left between them. The V gene's germline CDR1 is DFQATT and CDR2 SNEGSKA (reference sequence). This CDR3 is 15 amino acids long. CDR3 loop: CSARDPRLSSYEQYF. CDR3 sequence (DNA): TGCAGTGCTAGAGATCCGCGTCTGAGCTCCTACGAGCAGTACTTC.

The chain combines TRBV3-1 with TRBJ2-7; no definite D call. Trimming shortened V by 1 base and J by 7 bases, and 8 bases separated the two germline ends. Germline V lookup: CDR1 LGHDT, CDR2 YNNKEL (reference sequence). This CDR3 contains 12 residues. The CDR3 DNA sequence: TGTGCCAGCAGCCAAGCAATCGAGGAGCAGTACTTC. Its translation is CASSQAIEEQYF.

The DNA of the CDR3 is TGTGCCAGCAGCCAAGCTGGGGCCTCGGGCTACACCTTC. It codes for CASSQAGASGYTF. This sequence joins TRBV3-1 and TRBJ1-2, with D perhaps matching TRBD1 (5 bases). Trimming left V 1 base short and J 8 bases short, with 11 bases between. Germline V gene sequence: CDR1 LGHDT, CDR2 YNNKEL (reference sequence). The CDR3 is 13 amino acids.

The sample holds a few counts of this clonotype. J is TRBJ2-7 and V is TRBV27; possible D gene TRBD1, 6 bases. With 5 bases removed from V and 6 bases from J, the gap between germline ends came to 14 bases. CDR3 length: 13 amino acids. Germline V gene data show CDR1 as MNHEY and CDR2 as SMNVEV (reference sequence). CDR3 nucleotides: TGTGCCAGCAGTCGGCAACAGGGTTCCGAGCAGTACTTC. Translated, it gives CASSRQQGSEQYF.

This clonotype was counted many times. The rearrangement uses TRBV29-1 and TRBJ2-7; maybe TRBD1 (6 bases). Deletions cut 5 bases from V and 4 bases from J, with 12 bases between. The CDR3 totals 12 residues. The V gene's germline CDR1 is SQVTM and CDR2 ANQGSEA. The CDR3 spells CSVKQGAYEQYF. The DNA of the CDR3 is TGCAGCGTTAAACAGGGTGCGTACGAGCAGTACTTC.

The gene calls are TRBV6-2 or TRBV6-3 and TRBJ2-7; 11 bases are a match to TRBD2. The germline CDR1 and CDR2 sequences are MNHEY and SVGEGT. CDR3 length: 16 amino acids. Unmatched junction bases numbered 6, after V lost 4 bases and J lost 1 base. The CDR3: CASSLPSGRPSYEQYF. In nucleotides, the CDR3 is TGTGCCAGCAGTTTGCCTAGCGGGAGGCCTTCCTACGAGCAGTACTTC.

V and J are TRBV11-2 and TRBJ1-2; 8 nucleotides line up with TRBD1. Germline values: CDR1 SGHAT, CDR2 FQNNGV. This CDR3 spans 13 amino acids. Trimming removed 4 bases from V and 3 bases from J; junction bases left unmatched: 1. The CDR3: CASSSGQDYGYTF. The CDR3 DNA follows: TGTGCCAGCAGCTCGGGACAGGACTATGGCTACACCTTC.

The chain combines TRBV10-3 with TRBJ2-3; the match to TRBD2 covers 8 bases. This CDR3 contains 15 residues. Germline CDR1 and CDR2: ENHRY and SYGVKD. The V segment lost 10 bases and the J segment 1 base; nucleotides outside the gene matches: 10. The DNA for the CDR3 is TGTGCCACTTTACTAGCGGAGGGACGCACAGATACGCAGTATTTT. This translates into CATLLAEGRTDTQYF.

This chain uses TRBV6-6 with TRBJ1-2; 9 bases fit TRBD1. The V gene end was trimmed by 2 bases and the J gene end by 4 bases; junction bases not matched to a gene: 2. Germline CDR1 reads MNHNY; CDR2 reads SVGAGI (reference sequence). This CDR3 comprises 14 residues. CDR3 coding DNA: TGTGCCAGCAGTTACGGGACAGGGCCCTATGGCTACACCTTC. Protein sequence: CASSYGTGPYGYTF.

The rearrangement links TRBV6-2 or TRBV6-3 to TRBJ2-7, with D possibly TRBD2 on 6 matching bases. The CDR3 contains 16 residues. The V end was cut by 2 bases, the J end by 5 bases, with 19 bases between. Germline V gene lookup returns CDR1 MNHEY and CDR2 SVGEGT. The CDR3 loop reads CASSYLLVGGSHEQYF. The DNA for the CDR3 is TGTGCCAGCAGTTACCTACTAGTGGGAGGATCCCACGAGCAGTACTTC.

The J gene is TRBJ2-5, the V gene TRBV18, with 8 bases lining up with TRBD1. The J call may be mistaken, given a closer DNA end match to TRBJ2-7. This CDR3 is built from 16 residues. CDR1 is KGHSH, CDR2 LQKENI, per germline. CDR3 in DNA: TGTGCCAGCTCACTACAGGACAGGGCGAGCTCCTACGAGCAGTACTTC. Translating gives CASSLQDRASSYEQYF.

In this sample, this clonotype turned up a few times. The CDR3 loop is CAISESRFSYNEQFF. CDR3 DNA: TGTGCCATCAGTGAATCGAGATTCTCCTACAATGAGCAGTTCTTC. The chain has TRBV10-3 and TRBJ2-1; D gene uncertain. The V and J ends lost 3 bases and 0 bases respectively, with 9 bases between them. This CDR3 spans 15 amino acids. Germline values: CDR1 ENHRY, CDR2 SYGVKD.

This clonotype was recorded a few times. This sequence joins TRBV6-5 and TRBJ1-2; D gene uncertain. V lost 0 bases and J 8 bases, leaving 10 bases between the germline ends. CDR3 length equals 13 residues. The germline CDR1 and CDR2 sequences are MNHEY and SVGAGI. CDR3 amino acids: CASSYSEGLGYTF. As DNA, the CDR3 is TGTGCCAGCAGTTACTCGGAAGGCCTCGGCTACACCTTC.

The chain couples TRBV5-1 to TRBJ1-1; TRBD1 agrees at 8 bases. In germline, CDR1 is SGHRS, CDR2 YFSETQ. This CDR3 has 15 amino acids. Trimming took 4 bases from V and 4 from J; bases not matched to a gene: 9. DNA of the CDR3: TGCGCCAGCAGCCAAGACAGGGGTTTGAGCACTGAAGCTTTCTTT. Translation gives CASSQDRGLSTEAFF.